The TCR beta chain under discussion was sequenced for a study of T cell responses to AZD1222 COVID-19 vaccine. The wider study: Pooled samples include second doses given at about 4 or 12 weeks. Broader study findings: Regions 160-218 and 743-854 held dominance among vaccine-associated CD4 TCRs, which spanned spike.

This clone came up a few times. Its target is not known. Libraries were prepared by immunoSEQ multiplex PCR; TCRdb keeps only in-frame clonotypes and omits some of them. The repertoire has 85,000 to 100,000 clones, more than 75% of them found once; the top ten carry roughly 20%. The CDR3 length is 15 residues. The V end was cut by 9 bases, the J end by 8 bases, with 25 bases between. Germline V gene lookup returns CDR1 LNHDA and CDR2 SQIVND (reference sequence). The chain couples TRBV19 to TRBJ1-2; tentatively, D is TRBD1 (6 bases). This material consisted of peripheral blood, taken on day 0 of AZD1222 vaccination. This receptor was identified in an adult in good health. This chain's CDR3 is CASVLRSAGAFGYTF. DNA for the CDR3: TGTGCCAGCGTCCTTAGATCGGCAGGGGCGTTCGGCTACACCTTC. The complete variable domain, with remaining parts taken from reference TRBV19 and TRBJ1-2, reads DGGITQSPKYLFRKEGQNVTLSCEQNLNHDAMYWYRQDPGQGLRLIYYSQIVNDFQKGDIAEGYSVSREKKESFPLTVTSAQKNPTAFYLCASVLRSAGAFGYTFGSGTRLTVV.